This T cell receptor (beta chain) was identified in a study of blood T cell repertoires in COVID-19. For the study at large: There were acute and convalescent COVID-19 samples, and they came from the United States, Italy and Spain.

The Seattle patients joined while their infection was active and were tracked longitudinally afterward. Per germline, CDR1 LGHNA and CDR2 YSLEER. Trimming removed 0 bases at V and 7 bases at J, with 13 bases between. This CDR3 region has 15 residues. Sequenced by immunoSEQ multiplex PCR; TCRdb stores in-frame clones only, minus some. The sample has some 220,000 clones; approximately 85% are singletons. The sequencing sample was made of peripheral blood. The TCR comes from a woman in her seventies with COVID-19, enrolled during active disease. V and J are TRBV4-3 and TRBJ2-1; D unresolved. The CDR3 region is CASSQEPRTRNEQFF. The CDR3 DNA reads as TGCGCCAGCAGCCAAGAACCTCGTACGAGGAATGAGCAGTTCTTC.